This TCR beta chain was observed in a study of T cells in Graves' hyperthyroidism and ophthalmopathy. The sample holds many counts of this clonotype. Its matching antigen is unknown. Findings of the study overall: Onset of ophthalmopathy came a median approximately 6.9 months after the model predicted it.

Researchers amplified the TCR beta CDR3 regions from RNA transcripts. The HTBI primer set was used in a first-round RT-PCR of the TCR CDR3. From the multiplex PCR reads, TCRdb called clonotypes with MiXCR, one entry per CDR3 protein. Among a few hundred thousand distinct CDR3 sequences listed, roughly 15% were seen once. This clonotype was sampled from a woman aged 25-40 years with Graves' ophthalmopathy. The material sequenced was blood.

The CDR3 reads CASSEALGTDTQYF. In DNA, the CDR3 is TGCGCCAGCAGTGAAGCACTTGGCACAGATACGCAGTATTTT. This chain joins TRBV10-2 and TRBJ2-3; no reliable D call. The germline gives CDR1 WSHSY, CDR2 SAAADI. V was clipped by 3 bases and J by 1 base, with 8 bases between them. The CDR3 has 14 amino acids.